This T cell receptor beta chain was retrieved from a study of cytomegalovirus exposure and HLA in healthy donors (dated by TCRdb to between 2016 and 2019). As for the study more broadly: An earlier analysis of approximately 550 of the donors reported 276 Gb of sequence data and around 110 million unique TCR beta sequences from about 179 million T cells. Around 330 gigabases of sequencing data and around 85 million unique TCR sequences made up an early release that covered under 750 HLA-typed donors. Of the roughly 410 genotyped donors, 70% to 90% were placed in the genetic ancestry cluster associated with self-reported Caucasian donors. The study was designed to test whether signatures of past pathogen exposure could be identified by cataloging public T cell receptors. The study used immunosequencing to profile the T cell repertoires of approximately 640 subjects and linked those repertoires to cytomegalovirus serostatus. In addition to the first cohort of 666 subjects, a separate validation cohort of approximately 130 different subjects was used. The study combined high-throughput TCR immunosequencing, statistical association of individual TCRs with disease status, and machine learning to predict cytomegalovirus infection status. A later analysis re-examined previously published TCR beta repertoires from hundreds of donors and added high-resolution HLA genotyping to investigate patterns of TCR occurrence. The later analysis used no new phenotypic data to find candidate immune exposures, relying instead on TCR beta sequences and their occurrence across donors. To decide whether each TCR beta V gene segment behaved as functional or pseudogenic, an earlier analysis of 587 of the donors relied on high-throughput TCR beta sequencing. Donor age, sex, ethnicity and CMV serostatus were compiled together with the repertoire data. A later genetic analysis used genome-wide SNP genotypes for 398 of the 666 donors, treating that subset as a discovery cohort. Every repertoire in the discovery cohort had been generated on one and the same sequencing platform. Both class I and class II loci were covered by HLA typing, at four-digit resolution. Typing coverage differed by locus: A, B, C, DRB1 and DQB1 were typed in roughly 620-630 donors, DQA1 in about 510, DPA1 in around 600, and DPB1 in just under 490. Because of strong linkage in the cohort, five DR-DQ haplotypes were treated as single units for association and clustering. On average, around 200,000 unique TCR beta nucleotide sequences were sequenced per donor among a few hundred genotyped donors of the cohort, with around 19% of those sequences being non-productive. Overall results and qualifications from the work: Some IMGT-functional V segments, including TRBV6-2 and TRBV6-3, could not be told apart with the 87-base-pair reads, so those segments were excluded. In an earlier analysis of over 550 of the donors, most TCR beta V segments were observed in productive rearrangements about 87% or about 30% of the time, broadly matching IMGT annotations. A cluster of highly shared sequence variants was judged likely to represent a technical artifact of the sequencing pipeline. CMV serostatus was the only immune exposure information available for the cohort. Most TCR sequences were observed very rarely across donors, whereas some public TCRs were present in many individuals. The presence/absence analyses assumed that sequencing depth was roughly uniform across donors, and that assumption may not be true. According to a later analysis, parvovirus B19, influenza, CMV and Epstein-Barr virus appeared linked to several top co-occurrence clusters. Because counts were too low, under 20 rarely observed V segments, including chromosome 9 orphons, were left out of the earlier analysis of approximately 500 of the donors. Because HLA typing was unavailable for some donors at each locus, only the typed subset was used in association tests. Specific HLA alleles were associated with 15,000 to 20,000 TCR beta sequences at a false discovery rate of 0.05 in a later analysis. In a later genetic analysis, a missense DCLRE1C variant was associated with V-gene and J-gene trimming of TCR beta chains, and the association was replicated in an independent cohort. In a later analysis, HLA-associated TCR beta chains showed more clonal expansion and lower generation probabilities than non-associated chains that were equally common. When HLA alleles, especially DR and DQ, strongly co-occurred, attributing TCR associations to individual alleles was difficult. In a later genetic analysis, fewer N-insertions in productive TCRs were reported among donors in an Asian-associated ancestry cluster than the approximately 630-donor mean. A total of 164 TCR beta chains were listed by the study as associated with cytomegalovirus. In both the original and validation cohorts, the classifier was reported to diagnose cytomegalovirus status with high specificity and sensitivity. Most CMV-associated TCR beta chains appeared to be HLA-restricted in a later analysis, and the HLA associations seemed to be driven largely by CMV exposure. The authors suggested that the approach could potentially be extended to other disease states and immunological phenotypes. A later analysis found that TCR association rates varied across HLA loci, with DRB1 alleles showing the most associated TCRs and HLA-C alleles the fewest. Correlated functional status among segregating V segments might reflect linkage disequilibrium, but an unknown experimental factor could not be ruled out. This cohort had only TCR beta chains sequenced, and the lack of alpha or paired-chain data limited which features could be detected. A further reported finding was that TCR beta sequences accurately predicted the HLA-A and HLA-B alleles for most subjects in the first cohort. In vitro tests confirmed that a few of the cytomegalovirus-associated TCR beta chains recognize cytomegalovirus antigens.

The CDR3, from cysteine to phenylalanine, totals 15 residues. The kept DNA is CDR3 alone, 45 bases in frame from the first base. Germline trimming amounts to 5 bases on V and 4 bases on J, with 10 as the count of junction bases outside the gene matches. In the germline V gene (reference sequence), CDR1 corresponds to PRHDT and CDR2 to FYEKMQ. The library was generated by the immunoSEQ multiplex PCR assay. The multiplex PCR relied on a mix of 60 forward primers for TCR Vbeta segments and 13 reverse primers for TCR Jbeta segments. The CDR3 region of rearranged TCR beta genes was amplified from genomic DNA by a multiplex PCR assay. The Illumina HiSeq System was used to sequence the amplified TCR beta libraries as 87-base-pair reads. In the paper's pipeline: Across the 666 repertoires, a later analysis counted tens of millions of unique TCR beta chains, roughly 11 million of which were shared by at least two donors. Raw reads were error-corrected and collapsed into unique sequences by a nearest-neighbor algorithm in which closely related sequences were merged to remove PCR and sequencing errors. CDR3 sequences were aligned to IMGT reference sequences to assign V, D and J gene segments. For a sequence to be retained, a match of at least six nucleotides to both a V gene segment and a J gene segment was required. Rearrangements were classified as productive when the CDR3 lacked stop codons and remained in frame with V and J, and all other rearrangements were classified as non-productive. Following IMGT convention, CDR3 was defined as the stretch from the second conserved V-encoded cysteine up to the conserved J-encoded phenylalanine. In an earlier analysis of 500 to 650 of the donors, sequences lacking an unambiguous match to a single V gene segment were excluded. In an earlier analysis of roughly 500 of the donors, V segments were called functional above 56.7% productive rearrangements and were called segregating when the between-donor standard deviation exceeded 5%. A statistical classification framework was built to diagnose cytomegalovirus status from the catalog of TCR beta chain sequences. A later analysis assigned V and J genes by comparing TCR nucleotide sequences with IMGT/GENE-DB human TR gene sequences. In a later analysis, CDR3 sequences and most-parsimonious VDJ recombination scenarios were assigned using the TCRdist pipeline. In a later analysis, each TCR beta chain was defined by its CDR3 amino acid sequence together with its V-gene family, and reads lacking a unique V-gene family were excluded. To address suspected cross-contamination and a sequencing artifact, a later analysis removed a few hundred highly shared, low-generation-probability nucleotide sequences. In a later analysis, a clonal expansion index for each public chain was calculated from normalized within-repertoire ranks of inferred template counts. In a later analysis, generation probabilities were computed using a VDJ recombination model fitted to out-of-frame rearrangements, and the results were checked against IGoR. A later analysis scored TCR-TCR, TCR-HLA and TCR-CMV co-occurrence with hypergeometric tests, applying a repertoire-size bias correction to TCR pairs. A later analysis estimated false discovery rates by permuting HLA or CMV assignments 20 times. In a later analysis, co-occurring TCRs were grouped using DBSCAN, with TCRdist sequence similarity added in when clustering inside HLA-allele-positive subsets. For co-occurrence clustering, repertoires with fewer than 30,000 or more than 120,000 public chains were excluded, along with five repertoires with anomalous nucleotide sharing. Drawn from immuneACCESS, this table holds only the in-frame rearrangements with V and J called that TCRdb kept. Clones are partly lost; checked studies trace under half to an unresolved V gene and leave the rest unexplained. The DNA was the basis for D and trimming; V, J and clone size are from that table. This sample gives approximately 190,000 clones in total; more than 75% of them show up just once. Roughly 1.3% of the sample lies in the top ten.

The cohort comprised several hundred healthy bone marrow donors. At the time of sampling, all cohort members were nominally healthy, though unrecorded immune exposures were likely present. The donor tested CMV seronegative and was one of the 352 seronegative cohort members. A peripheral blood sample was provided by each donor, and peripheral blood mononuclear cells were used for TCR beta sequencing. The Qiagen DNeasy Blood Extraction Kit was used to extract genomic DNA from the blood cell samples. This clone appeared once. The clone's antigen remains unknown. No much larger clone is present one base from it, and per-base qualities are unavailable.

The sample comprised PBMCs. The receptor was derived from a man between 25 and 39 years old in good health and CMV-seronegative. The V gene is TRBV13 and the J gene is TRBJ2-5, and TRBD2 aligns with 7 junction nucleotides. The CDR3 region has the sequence CASSPIWQRGETQYF. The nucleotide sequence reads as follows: TGTGCCAGCAGCCCTATCTGGCAGCGGGGAGAGACCCAGTACTTC.